The rows below give T cell receptor beta chains drawn from one sample of a study of blood T cell repertoires in COVID-19. The repertoire was sequenced with immunoSEQ multiplex PCR; TCRdb's copy has only in-frame clones and lacks some. The repertoire holds about 82,000 clones, with under 80% as singletons. The sample taken for sequencing was peripheral blood. These receptors all come from a man between 60 and 75 years old with COVID-19, enrolled during active disease. Both conserved end residues are part of each CDR3. Fields, in order: CDR3 length, V gene, J gene, D gene, clone size, CDR3 protein, CDR3 DNA. A D gene is named only where the DNA matches it firmly. Size tells how often a clone was seen (once, few, many) or the class of an expanded clone, and some rows leave it out.

12	TRBV20-1	TRBJ1-5	NA	NA	CSASAGFQPQHF	TGCAGTGCTAGTGCAGGATTTCAGCCCCAGCATTTT
16	TRBV11-2	TRBJ1-1	TRBD1	NA	CASSLVSGQGNTEAFF	TGTGCCAGCAGCCTAGTCTCCGGACAGGGGAACACTGAAGCTTTCTTT
17	TRBV7-9	TRBJ1-2	TRBD1	NA	CASSLLGTGRGNYGYTF	TGTGCCAGCAGCTTGCTTGGGACAGGGAGGGGTAACTATGGCTACACCTTC
15	TRBV11-1	TRBJ2-5	TRBD1	NA	CASSLGDRAQETQYF	TGTGCCAGCAGCTTAGGGGACAGGGCACAAGAGACCCAGTACTTC
14	TRBV18	TRBJ2-7	NA	NA	CASSPYRDSYEQYF	TGTGCCAGCTCACCTTACCGGGACTCCTACGAGCAGTACTTC
14	TRBV5-4	TRBJ1-3	NA	NA	CASSWAGSGNTIYF	TGTGCCAGCAGTTGGGCAGGCTCTGGAAACACCATATATTTT
16	TRBV3-1/TRBV3-2	TRBJ2-5	TRBD2	NA	CASSQGLAGGQETQYF	TGTGCCAGCAGCCAAGGACTAGCGGGAGGTCAAGAGACCCAGTACTTC
17	TRBV19	TRBJ1-4	TRBD1	NA	CASSSLGQDGVNEKLFF	TGTGCCAGTAGTTCACTAGGACAGGATGGGGTGAATGAAAAACTGTTTTTT
17	TRBV5-6	TRBJ1-6	TRBD1	NA	CASSYLGQGEYNSPLHF	TGTGCCAGCAGCTACCTAGGACAGGGTGAATATAATTCACCCCTCCACTTT
13	TRBV30	TRBJ1-2	NA	NA	CAWSVRQVYGYTF	TGTGCCTGGAGTGTAAGACAAGTCTATGGCTACACCTTC
15	TRBV5-4	TRBJ2-7	TRBD2	NA	CASGFPQRGVREQYF	TGTGCCAGCGGGTTCCCACAGCGGGGGGTCCGCGAGCAGTACTTC
15	TRBV5-1	TRBJ1-4	NA	NA	CASSPGSATNEKLFF	TGCGCCAGCAGCCCCGGGAGTGCAACTAATGAAAAACTGTTTTTT
14	TRBV9	TRBJ2-3	NA	NA	CASSVVQSTDTQYF	TGTGCCAGCAGCGTAGTTCAAAGCACAGATACGCAGTATTTT
16	TRBV19	TRBJ1-1	NA	NA	CASSKGSRGGYTEAFF	TGTGCCAGTAGTAAGGGTAGCAGGGGAGGGTATACTGAAGCTTTCTTT
16	TRBV11-3	TRBJ2-3	NA	few	CASSLGAWDTSDTQYF	TGTGCCAGCAGCCTGGGGGCGTGGGATACCTCCGATACGCAGTATTTT
15	TRBV7-3	TRBJ1-2	NA	NA	CASSLTPDRYYGYTF	TGTGCCAGCAGCTTAACGCCGGACAGATACTATGGCTACACCTTC
16	TRBV5-1	TRBJ2-7	TRBD2	NA	CASSLQPAGSSYEQYF	TGCGCCAGCAGCTTGCAGCCAGCGGGGAGCTCCTACGAGCAGTACTTC
14	TRBV19	TRBJ2-7	TRBD1	NA	CASRSRQGSYEQYF	TGTGCCAGTAGAAGTCGACAGGGGTCCTACGAGCAGTACTTC
13	TRBV5-1	TRBJ2-7	TRBD1	NA	CASNRDSSYEQYF	TGCGCCAGCAACCGGGACAGTTCCTACGAGCAGTACTTC
15	TRBV4-1	TRBJ2-7	NA	NA	CASSQNEAADYEQYF	TGCGCCAGCAGCCAAAATGAGGCGGCAGATTACGAGCAGTACTTC
16	TRBV6-2/TRBV6-3	TRBJ2-7	TRBD1	few	CASSYETGGVRYEQYF	TGTGCCAGCAGTTACGAGACAGGGGGCGTTCGGTACGAGCAGTACTTC
17	TRBV9	TRBJ1-2	NA	NA	CASSVEGRGPTHYGYTF	TGTGCCAGCAGCGTAGAAGGGCGGGGTCCTACGCACTATGGCTACACCTTC
15	TRBV11-3	TRBJ1-1	NA	NA	CASSLDRGMNTEAFF	TGTGCCAGCAGCTTAGATCGGGGGATGAACACTGAAGCTTTCTTT
17	TRBV2	TRBJ2-1	TRBD2	NA	CASTGTSGDPSYNEQFF	TGTGCCAGCACAGGGACTAGCGGGGACCCGTCCTACAATGAGCAGTTCTTC
13	TRBV7-8	TRBJ2-7	NA	NA	CASSFPGGASAHF	TGTGCCAGCAGCTTTCCCGGCGGGGCCTCGGCGCACTTC